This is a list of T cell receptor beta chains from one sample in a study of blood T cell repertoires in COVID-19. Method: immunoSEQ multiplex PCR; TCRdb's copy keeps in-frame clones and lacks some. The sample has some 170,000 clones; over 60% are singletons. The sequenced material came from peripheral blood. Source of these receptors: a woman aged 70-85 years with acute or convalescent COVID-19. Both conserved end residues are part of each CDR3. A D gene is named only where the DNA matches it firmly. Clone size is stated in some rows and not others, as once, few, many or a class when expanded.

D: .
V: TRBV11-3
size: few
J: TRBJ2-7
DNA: TGTGCCAGCAGCTTTGCCACAGGGCACTACGAGCAGTACTTC
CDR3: CASSFATGHYEQYF

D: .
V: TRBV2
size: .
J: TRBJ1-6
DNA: TGTGCCAGCAGTGAAGGGCCAGGGCCTACTTCACCCCTCCACTTT
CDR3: CASSEGPGPTSPLHF

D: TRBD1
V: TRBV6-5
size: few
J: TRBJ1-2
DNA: TGTGCCAGCAGTCCCGGGACAGGGAACTATGGCTACACCTTC
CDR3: CASSPGTGNYGYTF

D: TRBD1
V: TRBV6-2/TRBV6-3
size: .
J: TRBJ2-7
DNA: TGTGCCAGCAGTGGGACAGTCTCCTACGAGCAGTACTTC
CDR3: CASSGTVSYEQYF

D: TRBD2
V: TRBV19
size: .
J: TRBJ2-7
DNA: TGTGCCAGTAGTATTGGCGGGGGGCCGCACGAGCAGTACTTC
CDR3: CASSIGGGPHEQYF

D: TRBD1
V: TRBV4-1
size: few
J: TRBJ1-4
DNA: TGCGCCAGCAGCCACACAGGGGTGGGTGAAAAACTGTTTTTT
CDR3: CASSHTGVGEKLFF

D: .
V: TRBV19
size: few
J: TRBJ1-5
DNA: TGTGCCAGTACCCTCACGGGGCAGGGGTCTGGCAATCAGCCCCAGCATTTT
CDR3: CASTLTGQGSGNQPQHF

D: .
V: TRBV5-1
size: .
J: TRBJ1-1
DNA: TGCGCCAGCAGCCTCAACATGAACACTGAAGCTTTCTTT
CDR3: CASSLNMNTEAFF

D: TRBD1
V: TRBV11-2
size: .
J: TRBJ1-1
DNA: TGTGCCAGCAGCTTAACAGGGGGCATGAACACTGAAGCTTTCTTT
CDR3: CASSLTGGMNTEAFF

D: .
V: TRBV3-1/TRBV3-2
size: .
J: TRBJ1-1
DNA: TGTGCCAGCAGCCAAGGAATGAGAGGCCAGAACACTGAAGCTTTCTTT
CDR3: CASSQGMRGQNTEAFF

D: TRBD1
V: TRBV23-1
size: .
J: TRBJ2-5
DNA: TGCGCCAGCAGTCGACGCGTACCGGGACAGGGGTGTTGGGAGACCCAGTACTTC
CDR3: CASSRRVPGQGCWETQYF

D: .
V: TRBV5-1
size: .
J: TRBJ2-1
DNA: TGCGCCAGCAGCTTGAGGACGGGAGAGCAGAATGAGCAGTTCTTC
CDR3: CASSLRTGEQNEQFF

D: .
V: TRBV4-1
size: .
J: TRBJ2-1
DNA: TGCGCCAGCAGCCAACCCCTGGCGGGGAGGCGATACAATGAGCAGTTCTTC
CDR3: CASSQPLAGRRYNEQFF

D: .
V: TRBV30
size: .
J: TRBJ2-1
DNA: TGTGCCTGGGGCAGGGTGAGCGATGAGCAGTTCTTC
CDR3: CAWGRVSDEQFF

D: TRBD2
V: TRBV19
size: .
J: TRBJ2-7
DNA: TGTGCCAGTAGTATGAGACCGGGACTAGGGGTCGAGCAGTACTTC
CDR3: CASSMRPGLGVEQYF

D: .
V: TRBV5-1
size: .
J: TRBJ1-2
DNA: TGCGCCAGCAGCTTGGTAAGGTCGGGGGAGCATGGCTACACCTTC
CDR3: CASSLVRSGEHGYTF

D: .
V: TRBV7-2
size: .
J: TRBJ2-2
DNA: TGTGCCAGCAGCTTACTAGGCGGGACCGTGAACACCGGGGAGCTGTTTTTT
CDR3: CASSLLGGTVNTGELFF

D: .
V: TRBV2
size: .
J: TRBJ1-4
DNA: TGTGCCAGCACTTCGGGGTCCTACAATGAAAAACTGTTTTTT
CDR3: CASTSGSYNEKLFF

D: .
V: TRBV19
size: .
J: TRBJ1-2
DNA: TGTGCCAGTAGCCCCAATCCAGGTCCAATCTATGGCTACACCTTC
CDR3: CASSPNPGPIYGYTF

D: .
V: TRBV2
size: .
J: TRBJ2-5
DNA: TGTGCCAGCAGTGTCCCTCAGGGGGGAAATCCCCAAGAGACCCAGTACTTC
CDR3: CASSVPQGGNPQETQYF

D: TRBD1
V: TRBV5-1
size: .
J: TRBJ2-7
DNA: TGCGCCAGCAGCTTGGGACAGGGGGCCGCCTACGAGCAGTACTTC
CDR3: CASSLGQGAAYEQYF

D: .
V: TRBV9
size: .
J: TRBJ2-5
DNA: TGTGCCAGCAGCGTAGGGGCAGGGGAGGGAGAGACCCAGTACTTC
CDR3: CASSVGAGEGETQYF

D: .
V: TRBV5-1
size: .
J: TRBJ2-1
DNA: TGCGCCAGCAGCTTGGTAGTAAACAATGAGCAGTTCTTC
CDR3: CASSLVVNNEQFF

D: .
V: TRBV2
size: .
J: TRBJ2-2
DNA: TGTGCCAGCAGTACTACCTCGGCCGGGGAGCTGTTTTTT
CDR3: CASSTTSAGELFF

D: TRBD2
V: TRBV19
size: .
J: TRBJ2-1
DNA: TGTGCCAGTAGTCGCCCCCTTAGCGGGAGAGGGAATGAGCAGTTCTTC
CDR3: CASSRPLSGRGNEQFF

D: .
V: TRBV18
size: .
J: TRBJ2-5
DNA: TGTGCCAGCTCACCACGAAGCGAAGAGACCCAGTACTTC
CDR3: CASSPRSEETQYF

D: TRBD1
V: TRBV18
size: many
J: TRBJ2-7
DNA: TGTGCCAGCTCACCACAGGGACAGGGCTACGAGCAGTACTTC
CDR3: CASSPQGQGYEQYF

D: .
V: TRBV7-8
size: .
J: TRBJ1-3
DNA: TGTGCCAGCAGCTGGGACGGGACTGTCTCTGGAAACACCATATATTTT
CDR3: CASSWDGTVSGNTIYF

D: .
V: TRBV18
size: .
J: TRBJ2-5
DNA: TGTGCCAGCTCACCGGGCGCGATGGACTCCGAGGAGACCCAGTACTTC
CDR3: CASSPGAMDSEETQYF

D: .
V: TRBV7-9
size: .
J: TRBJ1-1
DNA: TGTGCCAGCAGCTTTGGGGGGGAGGCTTTCTTT
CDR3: CASSFGGEAFF

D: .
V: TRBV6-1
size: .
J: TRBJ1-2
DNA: TGTGCCAGCAGTGAAGCACGGGATCTTGCCTATGGCTACACCTTC
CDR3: CASSEARDLAYGYTF

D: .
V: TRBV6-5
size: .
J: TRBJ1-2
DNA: TGTGCCAGCACCCCGAGGTCGGAGGGCGGCTACACCTTC
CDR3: CASTPRSEGGYTF

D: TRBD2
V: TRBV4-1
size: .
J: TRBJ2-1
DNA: TGCGCCAGCAGCCAAGACCAGCGGGAGCATGAGCAGTTCTTC
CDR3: CASSQDQREHEQFF

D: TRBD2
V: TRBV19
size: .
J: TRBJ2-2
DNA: TGTGCCAGTAGCGGGAGGGTAAACACCGGGGAGCTGTTTTTT
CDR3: CASSGRVNTGELFF

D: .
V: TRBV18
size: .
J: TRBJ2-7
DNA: TGTGCCAGCTCACTAGTTTGGGAGAGCTCCTACGAGCAGTACTTC
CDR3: CASSLVWESSYEQYF

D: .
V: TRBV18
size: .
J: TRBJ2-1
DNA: TGTGCCAGCTCATTTACAGGGATCAATGAGCAGTTCTTC
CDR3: CASSFTGINEQFF

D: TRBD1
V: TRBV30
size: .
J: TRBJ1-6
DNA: TGTGCCTGGAGTGTTGGCAGGGGGGATTCACCCCTCCACTTT
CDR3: CAWSVGRGDSPLHF

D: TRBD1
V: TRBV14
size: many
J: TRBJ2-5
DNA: TGTGCCAGCAGCCCACGACAGGGCGAGGGCCAGACCCAGTACTTC
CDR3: CASSPRQGEGQTQYF

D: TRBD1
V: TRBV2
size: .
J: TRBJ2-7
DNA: TGTGCCAGCAGGTCCACCGGGACAGGGAGAAACGAGCAGTACTTC
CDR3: CASRSTGTGRNEQYF

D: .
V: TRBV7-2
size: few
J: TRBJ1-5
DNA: TGTGCCAGCAGCGGCCAACAGGGTAGTCAGCCCCAGCATTTT
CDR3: CASSGQQGSQPQHF

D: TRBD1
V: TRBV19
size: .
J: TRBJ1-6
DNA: TGTGCCAGTAGCATATCGGACAGGATCTATAATTCACCCCTCCACTTT
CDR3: CASSISDRIYNSPLHF

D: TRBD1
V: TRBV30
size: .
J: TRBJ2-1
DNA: TGTGCCTGGAGGGCCGGGACAGGGGCAACCCCTCTCAATACGCGCGTGCAGTTCTTC
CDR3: CAWRAGTGATPLNTRVQFF

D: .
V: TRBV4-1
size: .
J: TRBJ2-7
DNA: TGCGCCAGCAGCCAAAGCACTGGTTACTCCTACGAGCAGTACTTC
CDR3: CASSQSTGYSYEQYF

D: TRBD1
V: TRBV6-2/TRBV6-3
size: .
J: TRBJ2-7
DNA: TGTGCCAGCAGTACTCGGGACAGAGTCTACGAGCAGTACTTC
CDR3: CASSTRDRVYEQYF

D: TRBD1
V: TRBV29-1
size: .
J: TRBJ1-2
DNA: TGCAGCGTTTGGGACAGGAGAAACTATGGCTACACCTTC
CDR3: CSVWDRRNYGYTF

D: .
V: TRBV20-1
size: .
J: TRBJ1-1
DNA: TGCAGTGCTAGTCAGTACAGGAGAGGTACTGAAGCTTTCTTT
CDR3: CSASQYRRGTEAFF

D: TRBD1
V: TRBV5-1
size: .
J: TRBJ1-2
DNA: TGCGCCAGCAGCTTGCTACAGGGGGATGGTGGCTACACCTTC
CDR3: CASSLLQGDGGYTF

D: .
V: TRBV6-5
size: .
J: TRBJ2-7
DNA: TGTGCCAGCAGTTACTCCTTTCGGGAGGGGGCTATTAACTTC
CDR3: CASSYSFREGAINF

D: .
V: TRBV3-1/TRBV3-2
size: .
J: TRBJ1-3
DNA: TGTGCCAGCAGCCAGGCAGGGGCGAGCTCTGGAAACACCATATATTTT
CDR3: CASSQAGASSGNTIYF

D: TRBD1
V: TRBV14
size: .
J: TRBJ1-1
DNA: TGTGCCAGCAGCCAAGATAAAGGACAGGGGGGAGAAAACACTGAAGCTTTCTTT
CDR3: CASSQDKGQGGENTEAFF

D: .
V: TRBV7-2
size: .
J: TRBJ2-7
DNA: TGTGCCAGCAGCTTAGGTCCGGGTATGGAGCAGTACTTC
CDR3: CASSLGPGMEQYF

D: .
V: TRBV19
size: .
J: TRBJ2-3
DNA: TGTGCCAGTAGTAAACGGCGGGGCCCTGAGGATACGCAGTATTTT
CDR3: CASSKRRGPEDTQYF

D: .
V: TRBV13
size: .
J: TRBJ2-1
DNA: TGTGCCAGCAGCCCCCGGGCGCCTAGCGATACTTACAATGAGCAGTTCTTC
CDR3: CASSPRAPSDTYNEQFF

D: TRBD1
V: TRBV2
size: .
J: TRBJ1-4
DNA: TGTGCCAGCATTCCAAGGACAGGGGGAGCGGAAAAACTGTTTTTT
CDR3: CASIPRTGGAEKLFF

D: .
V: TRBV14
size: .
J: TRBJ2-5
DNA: TGTGCCAGCAGCCAAGTTGAGGTGCGCCTAGAGACCCAGTACTTC
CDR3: CASSQVEVRLETQYF

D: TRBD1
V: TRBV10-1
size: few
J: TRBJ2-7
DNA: TGCGCCAGCAGTGTTGGACAGGGTGGCGAGCAGTACTTC
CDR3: CASSVGQGGEQYF

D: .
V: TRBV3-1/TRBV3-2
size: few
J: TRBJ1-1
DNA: TGTGCCAGCAGCCACGCACAGAACACTGAAGCTTTCTTT
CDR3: CASSHAQNTEAFF